The entry below describes one T cell receptor (beta chain). What it recognizes is unknown. The sample belongs to a study of vaccination effects on CD4 cells after COVID-19. The wider study: Each participant received a vaccine that was either BNT162b2 or mRNA-1273, given as two doses.

Trimming stripped 6 bases from V and 0 bases from J, with 8 bases between. There are 13 residues in the CDR3. Germline assignment: CDR1 LNHDA and CDR2 SQIVND (reference sequence). TCRdb's table, derived via immunoSEQ multiplex PCR, lists solely in-frame clones and lacks some. This repertoire shows about 24,000 clones, about two thirds found once; its top ten account for around 13%. Antigen-specific CD4+ T cells were expanded with viral peptide pools in the ViraFEST assay before sequencing. When more than 9 days of culture had elapsed, CD4+ T cells were isolated. Recipients of the vaccine had no prior SARS-CoV-2 infection and negative nucleocapsid antibodies. Cultures had half their medium replaced with IL-2 medium on days 3 and 7.

This clonotype originated in a human donor who received a COVID-19 vaccine. The chain uses TRBV19 and TRBJ1-2; D remains ambiguous. The sequencing used CD4+ T cells from PBMCs cultured with HCoV-OC43 spike peptides, collected before COVID-19 vaccination. Indicated subset: HCoV-OC43 spike overlapping peptide pool stimulation. CDR3 DNA: TGTGCCAGTAGCAGGCCCCCTAACTATGGCTACACCTTC. Its translation is CASSRPPNYGYTF.